These T cell receptor beta chains were read from a single sample in a study of cytomegalovirus exposure and HLA in healthy donors. Assay used: immunoSEQ multiplex PCR; TCRdb lists only in-frame clones, some missing. The sample shows around 200,000 clones, 70% to 85% of them seen only once. The sample comprised PBMCs. The receptor source for this set is a woman in her 40s in good health and CMV-seronegative. Each CDR3 is given with its conserved first and last residue. Expanded clones are given a class, and other clones once, few, many or no size at all.

V gene	J gene	clone size	CDR3 length	CDR3 protein
TRBV29-1	TRBJ1-2	.	13	CRASGQGQYGYTF
TRBV7-9	TRBJ2-1	.	13	CASSLGSGGEQFF
TRBV5-1	TRBJ1-1	.	14	CASSLASVDTEAFF
TRBV5-5	TRBJ1-2	.	13	CASSLDTNYGYTF
TRBV19	TRBJ1-1	.	14	CASSSIDWNTEAFF
TRBV18	TRBJ2-7	.	16	CASSPPETGGAYEQYF
TRBV11-2	TRBJ1-6	few	17	CASSLGTGTGDNSPLHF
TRBV6-5	TRBJ1-1	few	10	CASFSTEAFF
TRBV18	TRBJ2-7	.	15	CASSPIRQGAYEQYF
TRBV4-1	TRBJ2-7	.	14	CASSPGGTLYEQYF
TRBV7-2	TRBJ1-1	few	15	CASSLLGAMNTEAFF
TRBV5-1	TRBJ1-4	.	15	CASSLDPATNEKLFF
TRBV19	TRBJ1-2	.	15	CASSVAGGTNYGYTF
TRBV10-3	TRBJ1-4	.	17	CAISETQGPTTNEKLFF
TRBV27	TRBJ2-3	.	16	CASSRAGQGWTDTQYF
TRBV5-1	TRBJ2-1	.	13	CASSLVDRNEQFF
TRBV7-2	TRBJ1-5	.	15	CASSLDPQRNQPQHF
TRBV13	TRBJ1-1	.	14	CASSFGGAYTEAFF
TRBV2	TRBJ2-3	once	14	CASRGQGIPDTQYF
TRBV27	TRBJ2-3	.	13	CASKGAYTDTQYF
TRBV6-1	TRBJ1-2	few	10	CAIHWYGYTF
TRBV6-5	TRBJ1-4	.	14	CASGREATNEKLFF
TRBV19	TRBJ2-1	few	18	CASSIFVGQGGSYNEQFF
TRBV19	TRBJ2-2	.	15	CASRSGQGITGELFF
TRBV5-6	TRBJ1-1	.	17	CASSSYGRQGADTEAFF
TRBV18	TRBJ2-5	.	15	CASSRPGTGMETQYF
TRBV6-1	TRBJ2-5	.	13	CASRTQGSETQYF
TRBV7-9	TRBJ1-4	.	15	CASSLKQGSAEKLFF
TRBV19	TRBJ1-2	few	11	CASARENGYTF
TRBV5-4	TRBJ1-5	few	13	CASSLDRDQPQHF
TRBV13	TRBJ2-7	.	11	CASGAGHEQYF
TRBV4-1	TRBJ2-7	.	13	CASSPGQPYEQYF
TRBV9	TRBJ1-6	.	16	CASSPTGSSYNSPLHF
TRBV11-2	TRBJ1-1	.	14	CASSSQARTGKAFF
TRBV2	TRBJ2-5	once	17	CASSDLQLAGTVETQYF
TRBV6-5	TRBJ1-4	.	15	CASRGTGVRNEKLFF
TRBV28	TRBJ1-1	.	17	CASSLLETGDGGTEAFF
TRBV5-1	TRBJ2-3	.	13	CASSLARGDTQYF
TRBV28	TRBJ2-3	.	13	CASSGGSPHTQYF
TRBV11-2	TRBJ1-1	.	15	CASSPTGDSGTEAFF
TRBV5-4	TRBJ1-1	.	15	CASSLNPDRNTEAFF
TRBV5-6	TRBJ1-2	.	12	CASSPRGGGYTF
TRBV5-1	TRBJ1-2	.	12	CASSPLTEGYTF
TRBV25-1	TRBJ1-4	few	16	CASSERLKGRVEKLFF
TRBV5-1	TRBJ1-6	.	16	CASSGGLGTGVSPLHF
TRBV7-9	TRBJ1-5	few	12	CASSYTNQPQHF
TRBV7-7	TRBJ1-3	once	15	CASSPGEALGNTIYF
TRBV23-1	TRBJ2-7	.	13	CASSRPGLYEQYF
TRBV9	TRBJ1-2	.	16	CASSVALTAEDSRYTF